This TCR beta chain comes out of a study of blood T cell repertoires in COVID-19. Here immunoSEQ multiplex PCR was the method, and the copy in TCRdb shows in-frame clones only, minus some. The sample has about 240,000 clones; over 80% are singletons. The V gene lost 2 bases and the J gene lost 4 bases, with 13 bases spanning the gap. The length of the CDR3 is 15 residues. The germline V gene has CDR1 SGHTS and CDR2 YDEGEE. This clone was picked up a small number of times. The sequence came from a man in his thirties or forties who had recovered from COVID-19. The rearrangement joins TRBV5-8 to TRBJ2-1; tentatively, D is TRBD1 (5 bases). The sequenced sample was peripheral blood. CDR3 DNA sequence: TGTGCCAGCAGCTTAGTGACAGTGGCATACAATGAGCAGTTCTTC. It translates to CASSLVTVAYNEQFF.